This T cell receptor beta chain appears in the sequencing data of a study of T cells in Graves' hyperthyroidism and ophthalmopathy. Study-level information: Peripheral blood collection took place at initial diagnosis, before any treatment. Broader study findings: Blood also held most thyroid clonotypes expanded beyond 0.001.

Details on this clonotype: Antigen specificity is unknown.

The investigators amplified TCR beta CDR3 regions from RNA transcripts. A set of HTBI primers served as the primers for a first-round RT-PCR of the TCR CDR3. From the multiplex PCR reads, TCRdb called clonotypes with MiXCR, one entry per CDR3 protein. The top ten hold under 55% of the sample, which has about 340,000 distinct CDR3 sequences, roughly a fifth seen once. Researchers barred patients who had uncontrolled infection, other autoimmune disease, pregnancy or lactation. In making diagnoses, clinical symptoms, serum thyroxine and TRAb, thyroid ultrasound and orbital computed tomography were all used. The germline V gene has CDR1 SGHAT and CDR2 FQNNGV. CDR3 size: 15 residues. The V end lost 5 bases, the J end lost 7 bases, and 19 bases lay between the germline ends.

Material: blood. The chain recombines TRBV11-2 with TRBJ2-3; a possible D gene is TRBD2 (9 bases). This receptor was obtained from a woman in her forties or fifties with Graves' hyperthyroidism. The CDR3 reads CASSPGGGGANTQYF. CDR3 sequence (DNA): TGTGCCAGCAGCCCAGGGGGCGGGGGGGCCAATACGCAGTATTTT.